This is a list of T cell receptor beta chains from one sample in a study of shared clonotypes between healthy human individuals. Generated by immunoSEQ multiplex PCR, the TCRdb table keeps only in-frame clones and is missing some. Among approximately 840,000 clones, 90% to 98% were seen once, and the ten largest hold under 0.3%. Sequences were obtained from naive CD8+ T cells sorted from blood. The receptors here all came from a man aged 25-45 years in good health. Both conserved end residues are part of each CDR3. A D gene is named only where the DNA matches it firmly. Size tells how often a clone was seen (once, few, many) or the class of an expanded clone, and some rows leave it out.

v_gene	d_gene	abundance	j_gene	CDR3aa	CDR3nt
TRBV11-2	-	-	TRBJ2-5	CASSTNPGVLETQYF	TGTGCCAGCAGCACCAACCCAGGGGTATTGGAGACCCAGTACTTC
TRBV9	-	-	TRBJ2-7	CASSVGGHYEQYF	TGTGCCAGCAGCGTAGGGGGACACTACGAGCAGTACTTC
TRBV27	-	-	TRBJ1-2	CASSSPEGYTF	TGTGCCAGCAGTTCACCCGAAGGCTACACCTTC
TRBV10-3	TRBD1	-	TRBJ1-2	CAISDPPTGDGYTF	TGTGCCATCAGTGATCCGCCCACAGGGGATGGCTACACCTTC
TRBV4-3	-	-	TRBJ2-1	CASSQDGGGTYNEQFF	TGCGCCAGCAGCCAAGATGGGGGGGGCACGTACAATGAGCAGTTCTTC
TRBV27	TRBD2	-	TRBJ2-3	CASSFLGGSVTDTQYF	TGTGCCAGCAGTTTCCTTGGCGGGAGTGTCACAGATACGCAGTATTTT
TRBV2	-	-	TRBJ2-3	CASGPPGGYTDTQYF	TGTGCCAGCGGCCCTCCTGGGGGTTACACAGATACGCAGTATTTT
TRBV9	-	once	TRBJ2-1	CASSVTPLNEQFF	TGTGCCAGCAGCGTGACTCCCTTGAATGAGCAGTTCTTC
TRBV7-9	-	once	TRBJ1-4	CASSPSVGNEKLFF	TGTGCCAGCAGCCCGAGTGTCGGCAATGAAAAACTGTTTTTT
TRBV5-4	TRBD1	-	TRBJ2-7	CASSEGASTYEQYF	TGTGCCAGCAGCGAGGGGGCTAGCACCTACGAGCAGTACTTC
TRBV9	TRBD2	-	TRBJ2-7	CASSVAGLAGFYEQYF	TGTGCCAGCAGCGTAGCGGGACTAGCGGGATTCTACGAGCAGTACTTC
TRBV28	TRBD2	-	TRBJ2-3	CASSLVTSGRIADTQYF	TGTGCCAGCAGTTTAGTCACTAGCGGGAGGATCGCAGATACGCAGTATTTT
TRBV9	-	-	TRBJ1-1	CASSVRRNTEAFF	TGTGCCAGCAGCGTTCGTCGGAACACTGAAGCTTTCTTT
TRBV7-2	-	-	TRBJ1-4	CASSPTSEEKLFF	TGTGCCAGCAGCCCCACTTCCGAGGAAAAACTGTTTTTT
TRBV7-2	-	few	TRBJ2-3	CASSLAPQRRTDTQYF	TGTGCCAGCAGCTTAGCGCCCCAGCGTCGCACAGATACGCAGTATTTT
TRBV7-9	-	-	TRBJ1-1	CASSLSIEAFF	TGTGCCAGCAGCTTGTCAATTGAAGCTTTCTTT
TRBV7-7	-	-	TRBJ2-5	CASSLGEQGNQYF	TGTGCCAGCAGCTTAGGGGAACAGGGTAACCAGTACTTC
TRBV6-1	-	-	TRBJ2-7	CASSGRVVVYEQYF	TGTGCCAGCAGTGGAAGAGTGGTTGTCTACGAGCAGTACTTC
TRBV13	TRBD2	-	TRBJ2-7	CASSLVGGTSGSIGSYEQYF	TGTGCCAGCAGCTTAGTTGGTGGGACTAGCGGGAGTATCGGGTCCTACGAGCAGTACTTC
TRBV27	-	-	TRBJ2-2	CASSTVPGELFF	TGTGCCAGCAGTACAGTACCCGGGGAGCTGTTTTTT
TRBV5-4	TRBD2	-	TRBJ2-7	CASSRTSGGPEEQYF	TGTGCCAGCAGCAGGACTAGCGGGGGCCCTGAGGAGCAGTACTTC
TRBV30	TRBD2	-	TRBJ2-1	CAWGWTSGSGQQFF	TGTGCCTGGGGCTGGACTAGCGGGAGTGGCCAGCAGTTCTTC
TRBV7-9	-	once	TRBJ2-1	CASSLGSYNEQFF	TGTGCCAGCAGCCTAGGGTCCTACAATGAGCAGTTCTTC
TRBV29-1	TRBD2	-	TRBJ2-5	CSVEDASGTQETQYF	TGCAGCGTTGAAGACGCTAGCGGCACCCAAGAGACCCAGTACTTC
TRBV4-3	-	-	TRBJ1-2	CASSQDRGTPYYGYTF	TGCGCCAGCAGCCAAGACAGAGGGACACCGTACTATGGCTACACCTTC
TRBV27	-	-	TRBJ2-7	CASSSPSASHYEQYF	TGTGCCAGCAGTTCCCCTAGCGCGAGCCACTACGAGCAGTACTTC
TRBV9	-	-	TRBJ1-1	CASSVGGVRTEAFF	TGTGCCAGCAGCGTAGGCGGGGTAAGGACTGAAGCTTTCTTT
TRBV5-4	-	-	TRBJ2-7	CASSLDNYEQYF	TGTGCCAGCAGCTTGGATAACTACGAGCAGTACTTC
TRBV7-9	-	-	TRBJ2-7	CASTLGDASYEQYF	TGTGCCAGCACCCTTGGGGATGCCTCCTACGAGCAGTACTTC
TRBV7-3	TRBD2	-	TRBJ2-1	CASSPIGGSRNEQFF	TGTGCCAGCAGCCCTATAGGCGGGAGTCGCAATGAGCAGTTCTTC
TRBV5-1	TRBD1	-	TRBJ2-7	CASSSDLRTGRTYEQYF	TGCGCCAGCAGCTCTGACCTCCGGACAGGGAGGACCTACGAGCAGTACTTC
TRBV10-3	-	-	TRBJ1-3	CAISVSGNTIYF	TGTGCCATCAGTGTATCAGGAAACACCATATATTTT
TRBV5-4	TRBD1	once	TRBJ1-2	CASSLAVEGAVNGYTF	TGTGCCAGCAGCTTGGCTGTGGAGGGGGCTGTTAATGGCTACACCTTC
TRBV11-2	TRBD2	-	TRBJ2-3	CASSWTSGRPADTQYF	TGTGCCAGCAGCTGGACTAGCGGTCGACCGGCAGATACGCAGTATTTT
TRBV6-5	-	-	TRBJ1-5	CASSPGGNQPQHF	TGTGCCAGCAGTCCCGGGGGGAATCAGCCCCAGCATTTT
TRBV19	-	-	TRBJ2-3	CASAGTDWSISGTDTQYF	TGTGCCAGTGCCGGGACTGATTGGAGCATCTCTGGCACAGATACGCAGTATTTT
TRBV2	TRBD1	once	TRBJ2-5	CASSDPGTGGETQYF	TGTGCCAGCAGCGACCCCGGGACAGGGGGAGAGACCCAGTACTTC
TRBV18	TRBD1	-	TRBJ2-1	CASSGTGSSYNEQFF	TGTGCCAGCTCAGGGACAGGGAGCTCCTACAATGAGCAGTTCTTC
TRBV19	-	-	TRBJ1-2	CASSIPRGIYGYTF	TGTGCCAGTAGTATTCCCAGGGGCATCTATGGCTACACCTTC
TRBV27	TRBD1	-	TRBJ2-7	CASSFGQVYEQYF	TGTGCCAGCAGTTTTGGACAGGTCTACGAGCAGTACTTC
TRBV7-8	-	-	TRBJ2-7	CASSQTSLYEQYF	TGTGCCAGCAGCCAGACTAGTCTCTACGAGCAGTACTTC
TRBV13	-	-	TRBJ1-3	CASSEDRGSGNTIYF	TGTGCCAGCAGCGAAGACCGGGGCTCTGGAAACACCATATATTTT
TRBV5-4	TRBD1	-	TRBJ2-2	CASSVRTGTNTGELFF	TGTGCCAGCAGCGTCCGGACAGGGACGAACACCGGGGAGCTGTTTTTT
TRBV10-2	TRBD1	-	TRBJ2-7	CASSEPGQVPWEQYF	TGCGCCAGCAGTGAGCCTGGACAGGTGCCTTGGGAGCAGTACTTC
TRBV7-6	-	once	TRBJ1-1	CASSLAGPNTEAFF	TGTGCCAGCAGCTTAGCAGGACCGAACACTGAAGCTTTCTTT
TRBV15	-	-	TRBJ2-7	CATSGLDFYEQYF	TGTGCCACCAGCGGCCTGGACTTCTACGAGCAGTACTTC
TRBV6-6	TRBD2	-	TRBJ2-1	CASIRGDEQFF	TGTGCCAGCATACGGGGGGATGAGCAGTTCTTC
TRBV9	-	-	TRBJ2-7	CASSVVGAMTGEQYF	TGTGCCAGCAGCGTAGTAGGGGCTATGACTGGGGAGCAGTACTTC
TRBV28	TRBD2	-	TRBJ2-5	CASSLLSGGVLETQYF	TGTGCCAGCAGTTTATTGTCGGGAGGGGTTTTAGAGACCCAGTACTTC
TRBV27	-	-	TRBJ2-1	CASSLSSWGDEQFF	TGTGCCAGCAGTTTATCTTCCTGGGGCGATGAGCAGTTCTTC
TRBV25-1	TRBD1	once	TRBJ2-1	CASSEFGTGLDEQFF	TGTGCCAGCAGTGAATTTGGGACAGGGCTCGATGAGCAGTTCTTC
TRBV7-9	-	-	TRBJ2-3	CASSFEVRTQYF	TGTGCCAGCAGCTTCGAGGTTAGAACGCAGTATTTT
TRBV7-2	-	-	TRBJ2-7	CASSFYRAREQYF	TGTGCCAGCAGCTTCTACAGGGCTCGAGAGCAGTACTTC
TRBV11-2	TRBD2	-	TRBJ2-3	CASSRGLAEFTDTQYF	TGTGCCAGCAGCCGGGGACTAGCAGAGTTCACAGATACGCAGTATTTT
TRBV6-5	TRBD1	-	TRBJ2-7	CASSPGQGTYEQYF	TGTGCCAGCAGCCCGGGACAGGGGACCTACGAGCAGTACTTC
TRBV19	-	-	TRBJ1-3	CASSISVSSGNTIYF	TGTGCCAGTAGTATCAGCGTAAGCTCTGGAAACACCATATATTTT
TRBV5-1	TRBD2	once	TRBJ2-1	CASSSGTSNEQFF	TGCGCCAGCAGCTCGGGGACTAGTAATGAGCAGTTCTTC
TRBV27	-	-	TRBJ2-1	CASKTGRDKQFF	TGTGCCAGCAAAACAGGTAGGGACAAGCAGTTCTTC
TRBV27	-	-	TRBJ2-7	CASSLGGYYEQYF	TGTGCCAGCAGTCTCGGGGGCTACTACGAGCAGTACTTC
TRBV11-2	-	-	TRBJ2-7	CASSRETHDSYEQYF	TGTGCCAGCAGCAGGGAAACCCACGACTCCTACGAGCAGTACTTC